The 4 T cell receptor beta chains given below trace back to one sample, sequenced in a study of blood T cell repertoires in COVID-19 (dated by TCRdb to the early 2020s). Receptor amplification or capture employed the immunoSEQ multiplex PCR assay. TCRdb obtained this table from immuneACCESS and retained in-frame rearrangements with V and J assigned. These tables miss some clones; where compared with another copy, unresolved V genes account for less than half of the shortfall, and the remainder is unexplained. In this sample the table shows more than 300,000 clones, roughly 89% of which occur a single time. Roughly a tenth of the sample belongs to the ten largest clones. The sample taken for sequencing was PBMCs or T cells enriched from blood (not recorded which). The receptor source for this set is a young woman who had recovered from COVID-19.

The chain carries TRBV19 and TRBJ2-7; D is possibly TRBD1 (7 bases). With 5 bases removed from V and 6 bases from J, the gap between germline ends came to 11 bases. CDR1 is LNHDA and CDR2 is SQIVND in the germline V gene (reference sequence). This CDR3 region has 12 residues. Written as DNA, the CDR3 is TGTGCCAGTAGTTTCAGGGGGGCCGAGCAGTACTTC. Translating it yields CASSFRGAEQYF.

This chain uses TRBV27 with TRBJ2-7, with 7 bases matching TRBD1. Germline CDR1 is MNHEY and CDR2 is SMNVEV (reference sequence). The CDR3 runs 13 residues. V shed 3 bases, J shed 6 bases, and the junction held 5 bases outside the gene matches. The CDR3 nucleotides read TGTGCCAGCAGTTTTGGGGCAGGGGGCGAGCAGTACTTC. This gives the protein CASSFGAGGEQYF.

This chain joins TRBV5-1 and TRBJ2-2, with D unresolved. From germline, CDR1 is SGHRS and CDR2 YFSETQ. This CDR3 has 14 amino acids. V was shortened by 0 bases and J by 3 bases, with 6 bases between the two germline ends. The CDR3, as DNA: TGCGCCAGCAGCTTGGGACTGTACACCGGGGAGCTGTTTTTT. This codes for CASSLGLYTGELFF.

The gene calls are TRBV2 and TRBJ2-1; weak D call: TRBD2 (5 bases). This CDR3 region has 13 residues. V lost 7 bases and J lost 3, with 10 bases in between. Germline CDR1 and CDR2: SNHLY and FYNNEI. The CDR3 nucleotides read TGTGCCAGCAAGGAGGCGAACTACAATGAGCAGTTCTTC. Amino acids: CASKEANYNEQFF.